This entry concerns a single T cell receptor (beta chain). What it recognizes is unknown. The record originates from a study of beta chain features in type 1 diabetes. Points from the study as a whole: It was not settled here whether HLA type affects TCRB rearrangement. Moderate yet significant TCRB CDR3 shortening was seen in Type 1 diabetes patients in all four CD4+ subsets. The VDJ junctions of type 1 diabetes patients carried fewer insertions and more deletions.

Per germline, CDR1 SNHLY and CDR2 FYNNEI. Trimming took 6 bases from V and 4 from J; bases not matched to a gene: 6. The CDR3 sequence is 14 residues long. cDNA synthesis used the whole RNA isolate, giving expressed TCRB sequences. The data were produced by immunoSEQ multiplex PCR, yet TCRdb's version contains in-frame clones alone and is incomplete. In the table there are hundreds of thousands of clones, about an eighth of which are singletons. The receptor was derived from a man younger than 30 with type 1 diabetes. The rearrangement links TRBV2 to TRBJ1-5; TRBD1 matches 7 bases. The sequencing input was naive CD4+ T cells from blood. The CDR3 region is CASRAQGGNQPQHF. The CDR3 DNA follows: TGTGCCAGCAGGGCCCAGGGGGGTAATCAGCCCCAGCATTTT.